This entry describes one T cell receptor beta chain. Measured with immunoSEQ multiplex PCR; TCRdb has only the in-frame clones, and not every one. In the table there are 90,000 or so clones, approximately 91% of which are singletons. These data are taken from a study of control samples from healthy donors and cancer patients. Germline V lookup: CDR1 SNHLY, CDR2 FYNNEI. The CDR3 totals 14 residues. V trimming: 6 bases; J trimming: 2 bases; junction bases outside the gene matches: 4. Sequenced sample: blood. The TCR comes from a woman aged 55-70 years in good health. The rearrangement links TRBV2 to TRBJ1-3; 7 bases agree with TRBD1. The CDR3 loop reads CASRDRSTGNTIYF. The CDR3, as DNA: TGTGCCAGCAGGGACAGGTCAACTGGAAACACCATATATTTT.